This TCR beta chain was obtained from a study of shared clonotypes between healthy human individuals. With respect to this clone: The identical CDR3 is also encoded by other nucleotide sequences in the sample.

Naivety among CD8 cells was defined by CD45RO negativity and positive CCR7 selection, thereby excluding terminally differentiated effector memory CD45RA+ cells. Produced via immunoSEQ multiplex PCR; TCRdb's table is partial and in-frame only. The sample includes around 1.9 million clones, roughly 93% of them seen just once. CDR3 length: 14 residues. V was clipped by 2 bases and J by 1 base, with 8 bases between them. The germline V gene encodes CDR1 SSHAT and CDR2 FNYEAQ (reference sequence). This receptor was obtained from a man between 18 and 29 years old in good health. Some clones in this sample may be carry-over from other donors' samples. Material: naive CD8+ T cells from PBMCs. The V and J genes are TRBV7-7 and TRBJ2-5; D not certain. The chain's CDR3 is CASSLFRGQETQYF. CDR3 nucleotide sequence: TGTGCCAGCAGCTTATTTCGCGGCCAAGAGACCCAGTACTTC.